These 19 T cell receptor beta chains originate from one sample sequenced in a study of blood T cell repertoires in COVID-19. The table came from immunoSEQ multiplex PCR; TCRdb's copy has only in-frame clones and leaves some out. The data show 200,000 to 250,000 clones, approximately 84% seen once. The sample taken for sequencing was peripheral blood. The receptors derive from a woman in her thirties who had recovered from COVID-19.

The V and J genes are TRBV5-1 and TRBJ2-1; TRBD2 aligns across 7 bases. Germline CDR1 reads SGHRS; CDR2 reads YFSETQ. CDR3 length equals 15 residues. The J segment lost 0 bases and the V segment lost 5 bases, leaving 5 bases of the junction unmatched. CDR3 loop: CASRSGTNSYNEQFF. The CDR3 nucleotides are TGCGCCAGCAGGTCCGGGACTAACTCCTACAATGAGCAGTTCTTC.

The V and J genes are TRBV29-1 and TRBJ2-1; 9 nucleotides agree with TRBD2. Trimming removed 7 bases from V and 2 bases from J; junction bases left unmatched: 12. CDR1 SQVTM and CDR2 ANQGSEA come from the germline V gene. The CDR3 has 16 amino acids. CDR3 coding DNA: TGCAGCGCCGCGGGAGGGGGCGGGGACGCCTACAATGAGCAGTTCTTC. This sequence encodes CSAAGGGGDAYNEQFF.

CDR3 loop: CASSDSMSPERETQYF. The CDR3 DNA reads as TGCGCCAGCAGTGACAGTATGAGTCCGGAGCGGGAGACCCAGTACTTC. The chain combines TRBV10-1 with TRBJ2-5; the D gene is possibly TRBD2 (5 bases). Germline values: CDR1 WNHNN, CDR2 SYGVQD (reference sequence). The CDR3 contains 16 residues. Trimming took off 3 bases at V and 5 bases at J, with 19 bases between the two ends.

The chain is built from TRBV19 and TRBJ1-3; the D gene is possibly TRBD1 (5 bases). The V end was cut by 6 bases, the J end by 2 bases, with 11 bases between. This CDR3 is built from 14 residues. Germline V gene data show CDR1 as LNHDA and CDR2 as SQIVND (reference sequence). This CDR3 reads CASRTGTAGNTIYF. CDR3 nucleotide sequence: TGTGCCAGTAGAACCGGGACTGCTGGAAACACCATATATTTT.

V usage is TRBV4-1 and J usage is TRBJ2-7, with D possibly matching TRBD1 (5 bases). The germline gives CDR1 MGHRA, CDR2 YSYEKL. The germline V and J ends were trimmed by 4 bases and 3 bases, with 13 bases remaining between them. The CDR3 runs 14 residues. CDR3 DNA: TGCGCCAGCAGCCCATGGACACAAAACTACGAGCAGTACTTC. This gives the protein CASSPWTQNYEQYF.

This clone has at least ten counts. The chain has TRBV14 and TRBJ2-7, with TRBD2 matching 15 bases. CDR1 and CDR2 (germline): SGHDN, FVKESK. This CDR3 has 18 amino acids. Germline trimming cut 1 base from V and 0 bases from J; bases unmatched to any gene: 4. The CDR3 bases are TGTGCCAGCAGCCAAGGTTGGGGACTAGCGGGGGGCTCCTACGAGCAGTACTTC. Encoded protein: CASSQGWGLAGGSYEQYF.

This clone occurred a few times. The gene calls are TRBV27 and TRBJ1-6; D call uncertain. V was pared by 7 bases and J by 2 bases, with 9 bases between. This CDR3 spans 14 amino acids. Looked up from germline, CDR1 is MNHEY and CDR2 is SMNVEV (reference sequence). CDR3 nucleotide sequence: TGTGCCAGCAAAAGGGAGGCCTATAATTCACCCCTCCACTTT. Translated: CASKREAYNSPLHF.

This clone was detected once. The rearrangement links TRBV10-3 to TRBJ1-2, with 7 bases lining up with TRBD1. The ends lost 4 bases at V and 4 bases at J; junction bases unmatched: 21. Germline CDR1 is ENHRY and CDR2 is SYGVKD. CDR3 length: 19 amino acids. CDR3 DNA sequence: TGTGCCATCAGTGGAGGCCTAGGGTCACAGGGGACCCCATCCTATGGCTACACCTTC. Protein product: CAISGGLGSQGTPSYGYTF.

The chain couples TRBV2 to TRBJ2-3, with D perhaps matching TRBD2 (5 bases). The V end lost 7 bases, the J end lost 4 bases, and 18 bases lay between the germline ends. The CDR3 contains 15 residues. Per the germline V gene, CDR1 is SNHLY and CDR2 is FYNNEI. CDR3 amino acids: CASTTESRVSDTQYF. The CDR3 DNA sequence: TGTGCCAGCACTACAGAGTCGAGGGTTTCAGATACGCAGTATTTT.

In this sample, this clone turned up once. The CDR3 region has the DNA TGCGCCAGCAGCCAATGGACAGGAGGTTACACTGAAGCTTTCTTT. This encodes CASSQWTGGYTEAFF. V gene TRBV4-3 combines with J gene TRBJ1-1, with TRBD1 matching over 7 bases. This CDR3 spans 15 amino acids. Germline CDR1 reads LGHNA; CDR2 reads YSLEER. V dropped 2 bases and J dropped 3; count of bases not matched to a gene: 6.

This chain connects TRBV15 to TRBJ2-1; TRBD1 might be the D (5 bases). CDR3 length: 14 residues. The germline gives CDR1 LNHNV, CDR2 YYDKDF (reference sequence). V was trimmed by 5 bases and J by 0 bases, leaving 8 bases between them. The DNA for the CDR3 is TGTGCCACCAGCTTGACAGCCTCCTACAATGAGCAGTTCTTC. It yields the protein CATSLTASYNEQFF.

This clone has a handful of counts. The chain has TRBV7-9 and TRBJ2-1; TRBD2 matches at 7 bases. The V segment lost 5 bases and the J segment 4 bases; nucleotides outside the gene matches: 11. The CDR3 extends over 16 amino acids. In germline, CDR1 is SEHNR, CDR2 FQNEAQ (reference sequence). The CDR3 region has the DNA TGTGCCAGCAGCCCCGGGGAGGGACGCAATTACAATGAGCAGTTCTTC. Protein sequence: CASSPGEGRNYNEQFF. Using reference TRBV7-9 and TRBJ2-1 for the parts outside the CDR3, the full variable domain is DTGVSQNPRHKITKRGQNVTFRCDPISEHNRLYWYRQTLGQGPEFLTYFQNEAQLEKSRLLSDRFSAERPKGSFSTLEIQRTEQGDSAMYLCASSPGEGRNYNEQFFGPGTRLTVL.

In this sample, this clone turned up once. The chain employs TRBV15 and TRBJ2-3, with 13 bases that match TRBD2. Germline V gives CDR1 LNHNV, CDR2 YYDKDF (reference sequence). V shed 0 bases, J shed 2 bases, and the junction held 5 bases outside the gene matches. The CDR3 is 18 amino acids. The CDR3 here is CATSRELAGGSSTDTQYF. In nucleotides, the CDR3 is TGTGCCACCAGCAGAGAACTAGCGGGGGGGTCATCCACAGATACGCAGTATTTT.

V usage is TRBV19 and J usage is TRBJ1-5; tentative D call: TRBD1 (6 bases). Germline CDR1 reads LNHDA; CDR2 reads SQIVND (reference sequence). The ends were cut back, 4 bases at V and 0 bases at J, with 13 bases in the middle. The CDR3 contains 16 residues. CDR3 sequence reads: CASSTSRTVSNQPQHF. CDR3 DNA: TGTGCCAGTAGTACCTCTAGGACAGTTAGCAATCAGCCCCAGCATTTT.

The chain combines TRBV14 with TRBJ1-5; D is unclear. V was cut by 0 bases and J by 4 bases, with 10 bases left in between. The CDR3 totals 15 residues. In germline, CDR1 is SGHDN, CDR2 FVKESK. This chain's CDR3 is CASSQEEALNQPQHF. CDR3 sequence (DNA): TGTGCCAGCAGCCAAGAGGAGGCCTTAAATCAGCCCCAGCATTTT.

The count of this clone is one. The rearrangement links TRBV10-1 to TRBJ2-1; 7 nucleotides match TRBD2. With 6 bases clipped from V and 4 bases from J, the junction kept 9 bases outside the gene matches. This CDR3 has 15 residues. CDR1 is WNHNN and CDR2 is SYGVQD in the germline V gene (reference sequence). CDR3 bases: TGCGCCAGCAGCGAAGCGGGGCCCAGTTACAATGAGCAGTTCTTC. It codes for CASSEAGPSYNEQFF.

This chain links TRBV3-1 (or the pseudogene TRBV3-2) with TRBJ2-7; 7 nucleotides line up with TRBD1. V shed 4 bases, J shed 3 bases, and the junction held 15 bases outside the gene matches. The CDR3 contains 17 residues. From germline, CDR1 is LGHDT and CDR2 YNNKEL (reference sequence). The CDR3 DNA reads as TGTGCCAGCAGCCCGAGAGGGGCTGACAGGGTGGTCTACGAGCAGTACTTC. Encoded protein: CASSPRGADRVVYEQYF.

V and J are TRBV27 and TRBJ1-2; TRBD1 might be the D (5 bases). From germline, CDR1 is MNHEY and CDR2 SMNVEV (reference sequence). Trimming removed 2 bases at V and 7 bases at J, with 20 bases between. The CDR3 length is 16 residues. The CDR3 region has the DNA TGTGCCAGCAGTTTAAGGGGCGGGGGGTTCGGTGGTGGCTACACCTTC. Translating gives CASSLRGGGFGGGYTF.

The CDR3 loop is CASSSSGIYGYTF. Written as DNA, the CDR3 is TGTGCCAGTAGTTCATCAGGGATCTATGGCTACACCTTC. The rearrangement uses TRBV19 and TRBJ1-2; TRBD1 might be the D (5 bases). CDR1 is LNHDA, CDR2 SQIVND, per germline (reference sequence). V lost 5 bases and J 4 bases, leaving 11 bases between the germline ends. This CDR3 region has 13 residues.